Listed below are T cell receptor beta chains from one sample, sequenced in a study of T-cell memory formation after mild COVID-19. TCRdb reprocessed the 5' RACE reads with MiXCR, giving one entry per CDR3 protein. In the table there are more than 150,000 distinct CDR3 sequences, 18% of which are singletons. Material for sequencing was PBMCs or a T cell subset sorted from them (not recorded which). These receptors came from a young man who had mild COVID-19 (a few samples of this study predate the infection). Cell type and time point are not known. Both conserved end residues are trimmed from each CDR3. Fields, in order: clone size, V gene, CDR3 protein. Size values are once, few and many counts, or a class for expanded clones, and some rows have none.

many,TRBV7-9,ASSLEAGGVWRETQY
NA,TRBV6-5,ASSYSGGTDTQY
NA,TRBV6-2/TRBV6-3,ASSLSGGHADTQY
NA,TRBV5-4,ASSEASGSSYEQY
few,TRBV20-1,SASTDTQY
NA,TRBV5-1,ASSRDGQLQETQY
NA,TRBV5-6,ASSLRPGVNQPQH
NA,TRBV21-1,ASSKGATYTGRSGANVLT
few,TRBV5-1,ASTLQETQY
NA,TRBV20-1,SARPWRGAGETQY
NA,TRBV20-1,SALTGWGGYT
many,TRBV5-1,ASSFNSGDEETQY
few,TRBV20-1,SARADSNQPQH
NA,TRBV6-5,ASRGGDQPQH
NA,TRBV9,ASSVDGSGGSPLH
few,TRBV20-1,GGLYQETQY
NA,TRBV18,ASRTGLSTEKLF
NA,TRBV15,ATSRDRSNQETQY
NA,TRBV11-2,ASSSLAGLGPNEQF
NA,TRBV18,ASSPPGLRQGGGYT